The subject of this entry is one TCR beta chain. Its antigen is not known. These data originate in a study of cytomegalovirus exposure and HLA in healthy donors. Regarding the study as a whole: Cytomegalovirus status, reportedly, was diagnosed with high specificity and sensitivity by the classifier. Rare TCR sequences predominated, though certain public TCRs were found in many donors.

Profiled with immunoSEQ multiplex PCR; TCRdb holds only in-frame clones, not every one. Among some 170,000 clones, about 85% were seen once, and the ten largest hold 2% to 2.5%. The ends were cut back, 7 bases at V and 2 bases at J, with 12 bases in the middle. CDR1 MNHEY and CDR2 SMNVEV come from the germline V gene (reference sequence). The CDR3 has 14 amino acids. The sample taken for sequencing was PBMCs. The chain joins TRBV27 to TRBJ2-1; D possibly corresponds to TRBD1 (6 bases). This sequence originates from a man aged 25-40 years in good health and CMV-seropositive. CDR3 protein: CASTITGPYNEQFF. CDR3 nucleotides: TGTGCCAGCACAATCACAGGGCCCTACAATGAGCAGTTCTTC.